The entry below describes one TCR beta chain. It lacks a known antigen. It has no much larger one-base neighbor in the sample; base qualities were not kept. CDR1 and CDR2, per the germline V gene (reference sequence), are PRHDT and FYEKMQ. A distance of 17 bases separates the germline ends of V and J, which lose 5 bases and 4 bases respectively. From cysteine to phenylalanine, the CDR3 is 15 amino acids long. The only DNA kept is the CDR3, 45 bases in frame from the first base. CD8 naive samples were obtained by positive selection for CCR7 among CD45RO-negative cells, yielding a CD45RA+CCR7+ population from which TemRA cells were excluded. Healthy HIV-negative adults with no recently reported acute infections or vaccinations were included as donors. Only Caucasian adults living in Nashville, Tennessee, USA were represented among the donors. After blood collection by leukapheresis, PBMCs were isolated using Ficoll-Histopaque density gradient centrifugation and then cryopreserved in the vapor phase of liquid nitrogen. Analytical flow cytometry was used to check the purity and quantity of each magnetically sorted T cell population. Genomic DNA was isolated from each sorted fraction and quantified by UV absorbance on a Nanodrop 2000c.

Using the deep immunoSEQ assay, multiplex PCR amplified TCR CDR3 regions from genomic DNA. For each cell subset, the extracted genomic DNA was distributed evenly across all wells of several immunoSEQ 96-well plates, and each plate served as one replicate. For sorted subsets, each replicate PCR was loaded with around 200 ng genomic DNA, equivalent to approximately 27,000 T cell genomes. Purified libraries were measured with a Qubit 3.0 fluorometer, size-checked on a Bioanalyzer 2100, and measured again with the KAPA Library Quantification kit. Each immunoSEQ 96-well plate was sequenced on its own single-read 150-cycle Illumina NextSeq 550 flow cell. Regarding the original processing steps: Because the immunoSEQ output included only junctional sequences and no quality scores, the filtering could not be the same as the filtering used for full-length reads. Sequences were annotated with PyIR, a Python wrapper for IgBLAST v1.9, and V/J genes and CDR3 were assigned using IMGT germline references. Reads were filtered out if the reads had weak V/J assignments (E-value above 1e-6), no CDR3, stop codons, out-of-frame junctions, or ambiguous translated residues. V3J clonotypes were defined as sequences sharing an identical inferred V gene, J gene, and CDR3 amino acid sequence. To compute the percentage overlap between repertoires, the number of shared unique clonotypes was divided by the size of the smaller repertoire. RTK rarefaction, the Chao1 estimator, and Recon v2.1 estimates of unobserved clonotypes were used to assess repertoire richness. OLGA was used to compute generation probabilities for all TCRbeta clonotypes that the gDNA method yielded from four donors. TCRdb's version of the immuneACCESS table is confined to in-frame rearrangements and falls short of the full clone set. An unresolved V gene accounts for under half of the shortfall where checked; the remainder is of unknown origin. V, J and clone size derive from that table, while D and trimming were established from the DNA sequence. This sample lists roughly 1,800,000 clones; about 95% were detected once. Around 1.2% of the sample goes to the ten largest clones.

These data come from a study of shared clonotypes between healthy human individuals (dated by TCRdb to 2018 to 2021). At the level of the whole study: Three men and a couple of women, aged 18 to 49 years, made up the cohort. For each donor, three plates each were used for CD4 naive and CD4 memory, two plates were used for CD8 naive, and one plate was used for CD8 memory. To estimate repertoire size and how much clonotype sharing occurs between individuals, the study deeply sequenced the blood TCR repertoires of five healthy adults. To increase sequencing depth and limit assay-specific biases, TCR repertoire library preparation and sequencing were carried out by different laboratories using diverse techniques. Each donor's leukapheresis produced roughly between roughly 0.9 and 9 billion PBMCs. What the work shows at the level of the full study, not this receptor alone: Only blood was sampled, and tissue TCR repertoires likely differ from those in blood. Sharing across a handful of donors was observed for about 5% of naive CD4, 3% to 3.5% of naive CD8, roughly 2.4% of memory CD4, and about 0.38% of memory CD8 clonotypes. Higher generation probabilities were observed for clonotypes shared by all four sorted-subset donors than for non-shared clonotypes. Because the study included only a small number of donors, the genetic and exposure-history diversity represented was limited. Rarefaction of sorted-subset datasets indicated incomplete sequencing despite the large sequencing depth. Naive subsets generally had larger estimated clonotype richness than memory subsets. Pairwise subsampling indicated that sequencing depth was expected to affect the degree of clonotype sharing among donors.

The TCR sequence derives from a man aged 18 to 29 in good health. The sequencing sample was made of naive CD8+ T cells sorted from blood. What the cell subset or site label conveys for this sample: CD45RA+CCR7+. The chain is assembled from TRBV13 and TRBJ1-1, with no reliable assignment of the D segment. The DNA reads TGTGCCAGCAGCGCCTTGATTGGAGAGGGCACTGAAGCTTTCTTT. It encodes CASSALIGEGTEAFF. With all but the CDR3 taken from the reference TRBV13 and TRBJ1-1 genes, the full variable domain is: AAGVIQSPRHLIKEKRETATLKCYPIPRHDTVYWYQQGPGQDPQFLISFYEKMQSDKGSIPDRFSAQQFSDYHSELNMSSLELGDSALYFCASSALIGEGTEAFFGQGTRLTVV.